The text below deals with one T cell receptor beta chain. What it binds is unknown. The CDR3 is 18 residues long. The V and J ends lost 5 bases and 0 bases respectively, with 23 bases between them. Germline loops: CDR1 SNHLY, CDR2 FYNNEI. The record originates from a study of PD-1 blockade in classical Hodgkin lymphoma. About the research overall: Patients were given intravenous nivolumab, 3 mg/kg, every 2 weeks.

Study-level points and caveats: Whoever responded completely had baseline diversity much like that seen in newly diagnosed patients.

Clones were read by immunoSEQ multiplex PCR, and TCRdb kept only the in-frame ones, dropping some. The data hold 27,000 or so clones, with around 83% observed a single time. As to time point: cycle 4 day 1 (C4D1), after less than 7 weeks of nivolumab. With no exception, relapse followed autologous stem cell transplantation in all patients, and brentuximab vedotin exposure varied. Using magnetic negative selection, the CD4+ T cells were separated out of thawed PBMCs. Relapsed/refractory classical Hodgkin lymphoma patients had complete, partial or progressive responses. This TCR derives from a human donor with classical Hodgkin lymphoma. Material: CD4+ T cells from blood, obtained before the fourth cycle of nivolumab. The rearrangement uses TRBV2 and TRBJ2-7, with a possible D match to TRBD1 (6 bases). The CDR3 is CASSTTRLGHQSSYEQYF. The CDR3 nucleotides are TGTGCCAGCAGTACGACGCGACTGGGACACCAGAGCTCCTACGAGCAGTACTTC. Supplemented by reference TRBV2 and TRBJ2-7, the full variable domain reads EPEVTQTPSHQVTQMGQEVILRCVPISNHLYFYWYRQILGQKVEFLVSFYNNEISEKSEIFDDQFSVERPDGSNFTLKIRSTKLEDSAMYFCASSTTRLGHQSSYEQYFGPGTRLTVT.